This T cell receptor beta chain was sequenced for a study of T cells in localized non-small cell lung cancer (dated by TCRdb to the early 2020s). Concerning the study at large: The study analyzed T cell repertoires of hundreds of early-stage NSCLC patients, comparing tumors and uninvolved tumor-adjacent lungs. The cohort was made up of some 240 treatment-naive NSCLC patients whose localized lung tumors had been resected. A mean age of roughly 66 years was recorded for the NSCLC patients, of whom 129 were male and some 99 were female.

From the cysteine through the phenylalanine, the CDR3 covers 14 amino acids. Just CDR3 DNA is preserved here, 42 bases in frame from base 1. Looking up the germline V gene (reference sequence) yields CDR1 LNHDA and CDR2 SQIVND. Cut back by 4 bases and 3 bases, the V and J ends lie 9 bases apart. At diagnosis, tumor, uninvolved tumor-adjacent lung and peripheral blood were collected and then preserved as a mix of FFPE and fresh-frozen material. For TCR repertoire profiling, blood samples were analyzed as peripheral blood mononuclear cells. What the research found in general, with its limitations: Because multi-region tumor sequencing was not done, intratumor heterogeneity could not be ruled out. Uninvolved tumor-adjacent lung showed the highest T cell clonality, higher than tumor, which suggests more focused antigenic responses in the uninvolved tumor-adjacent lung. Because the study design was exploratory, TCR variables were selected using unadjusted p-values without false-discovery rate correction. A median of around 57 of the top 100 tumor clones were detected in paired uninvolved adjacent lung, and around 30 of these tumor clones were also found among the top 100 clones of the paired uninvolved adjacent lung. Higher T cell density in blood was associated with longer overall survival, whereas higher clonality in adjacent lung was associated with shorter survival.

TCR beta CDR3 regions were sequenced from DNA using the immunoSEQ Assay. As for the authors' bioinformatics: T cell density was computed as TCR beta template counts normalized to usable DNA estimated by amplifying housekeeping genes. Richness was estimated with the preseqR package, extrapolating to 400,000 templates for PBMC samples and 120,000 templates for tissue samples. Clonality was taken to be one minus Pielou's evenness. Tissue-enriched TCRs were identified through differential abundance testing performed on productive amino-acid clonotypes, with a minimum total count of 5 and an alpha of 0.1. The Jaccard Index and the Morisita Overlap Index were used to measure repertoire overlap between compartments. GLIPH clustered TCR beta CDR3s with public tetramer-defined viral CDR3s; viral motifs required at least three viral sequences plus V-gene enrichment. TCRdb provides this immuneACCESS table in a form limited to in-frame rearrangements. Some clones are lacking; in checked studies, under half of them reflect an unresolved V gene, and why the rest are absent is not known. Clone size and V and J calls were adopted from that table, with D and trimming inferred from the DNA. A total of about 16,000 clones appear in this sample, about 88% of them only once. 27% of the sample lies in the top ten.

A word on this clone: It lacks a known antigen. Qualities for individual bases were not recorded, and no much larger clone is one base off.

The clonotype was recovered from a female donor over 55 with stage III squamous cell lung carcinoma. The sequence links TRBV19 to TRBJ1-4; confidence is insufficient to name the D gene. The sequenced sample was peripheral blood, obtained before any cancer treatment. CDR3 reads: CASSTAGANEKLFF. At the DNA level, the sequence is TGTGCCAGTAGTACCGCTGGGGCTAATGAAAAACTGTTTTTT.